This passage covers 30 T cell receptor beta chains from one sample sequenced in a study of OX40 agonist ivuxolimab in advanced cancers. Assay used: immunoSEQ multiplex PCR; TCRdb lists only in-frame clones, some missing. This table holds roughly 30,000 clones, approximately 84% found once. This specimen consisted of CD4+ or CD8+ T cells sorted from blood, obtained in a trial of the OX40 agonist ivuxolimab. Every receptor here comes from an adult with an advanced solid tumor such as melanoma, head and neck, liver or kidney cancer.

The CDR3 protein is CASSLLQTEAFF. The DNA of the CDR3 is TGTGCCAGCAGCTTGTTACAAACTGAAGCTTTCTTT. This chain joins TRBV5-6 and TRBJ1-1; D ambiguous. CDR1 and CDR2 from the germline V gene are SGHDT and YYEEEE. This CDR3 region has 12 residues. V was pared by 1 base and J by 5 bases, with 6 bases between. The whole variable domain, filled in from reference TRBV5-6 and TRBJ1-1, reads DAGVTQSPTHLIKTRGQQVTLRCSPKSGHDTVSWYQQALGQGPQFIFQYYEEEERQRGNFPDRFSGHQFPNYSSELNVNALLLGDSALYLCASSLLQTEAFFGQGTRLTVV.

J is TRBJ2-5 and V is TRBV6-6; D is unresolved. V was clipped by 8 bases and J by 3 bases, with 10 bases between them. CDR1 and CDR2 (germline): MNHNY, SVGAGI (reference sequence). The CDR3 runs 12 residues. DNA of the CDR3: TGTGCCAGCCTCTCCATGGAAGAGACCCAGTACTTC. Translated, it gives CASLSMEETQYF.

The CDR3 sequence: CASSYSTGEGEQYF. CDR3 nucleotide sequence: TGCGCCAGCAGCTACTCGACAGGGGAAGGCGAGCAGTACTTC. The chain uses TRBV5-1 and TRBJ2-7, with 8 bases lining up with TRBD1. CDR1 SGHRS and CDR2 YFSETQ come from the germline V gene. CDR3 length equals 14 residues. V lost 3 bases, J lost 6 bases, and 8 bases stayed unmatched.

V and J are TRBV7-3 and TRBJ1-1; 9 bases agree with TRBD1. This CDR3 contains 16 residues. Germline V gives CDR1 SGHTA, CDR2 FQGTGA. V trimming: 3 bases; J trimming: 3 bases; junction bases outside the gene matches: 8. The CDR3 region is CASSLRPGQGYTEAFF. DNA for the CDR3: TGTGCCAGCAGCTTGCGCCCGGGACAGGGATACACTGAAGCTTTCTTT.

The chain is built from TRBV7-6 and TRBJ2-7; 11 bases fit TRBD1. This CDR3 is built from 14 residues. V shed 5 bases, J shed 6 bases, and the junction held 6 bases outside the gene matches. Germline V gives CDR1 SGHVS, CDR2 FNYEAQ. The CDR3 bases are TGTGCCAGCAGCCGGGACAGGGGGTTGGGCGAGCAGTACTTC. As protein: CASSRDRGLGEQYF.

V is TRBV2 and J is TRBJ2-5, with no clear D. Germline-derived CDR1 and CDR2 are SNHLY and FYNNEI. The CDR3 loop spans 15 amino acids. Trimming took off 3 bases at V and 2 bases at J, with 13 bases between the two ends. CDR3 protein: CASSDPRKVQETQYF. In DNA form, the CDR3 reads TGTGCCAGCAGTGATCCCAGAAAGGTGCAAGAGACCCAGTACTTC. Full variable domain (missing parts from reference TRBV2 and TRBJ2-5): EPEVTQTPSHQVTQMGQEVILRCVPISNHLYFYWYRQILGQKVEFLVSFYNNEISEKSEIFDDQFSVERPDGSNFTLKIRSTKLEDSAMYFCASSDPRKVQETQYFGPGTRLLVL.

DNA for the CDR3: TGTGCCAGTAGTATTGGGCAGAACACTGAAGCTTTCTTT. Translation: CASSIGQNTEAFF. This sequence joins TRBV19 and TRBJ1-1; no firm D call. The CDR3 sequence is 13 residues long. Per germline, CDR1 LNHDA and CDR2 SQIVND (reference sequence). The V end lost 3 bases, the J end lost 1 base, and 6 bases lay between the germline ends.

This rearrangement joins TRBV9 to TRBJ2-1, with 7 bases fitting TRBD1. The CDR3 totals 14 residues. The V segment lost 1 base and the J segment 4 bases; nucleotides outside the gene matches: 2. CDR1 is SGDLS and CDR2 is YYNGEE in the germline V gene. DNA for the CDR3: TGTGCCAGCAGCGTATTGGGACAGTACAATGAGCAGTTCTTC. This encodes CASSVLGQYNEQFF. Full variable domain (missing parts from reference TRBV9 and TRBJ2-1): DSGVTQTPKHLITATGQRVTLRCSPRSGDLSVYWYQQSLDQGLQFLIQYYNGEERAKGNILERFSAQQFPDLHSELNLSSLELGDSALYFCASSVLGQYNEQFFGPGTRLTVL.

The rearrangement uses TRBV7-9 and TRBJ2-1; D not resolved. Germline CDR1 and CDR2: SEHNR and FQNEAQ (reference sequence). V was trimmed by 2 bases and J by 3 bases, leaving 11 bases between them. The CDR3 runs 15 residues. In DNA, the CDR3 is TGTGCCAGCAGCTTATCGGCAGGTATCTACAATGAGCAGTTCTTC. Residues: CASSLSAGIYNEQFF.

The J gene is TRBJ2-1, the V gene TRBV6-1; 11 bases are shared with TRBD1. This CDR3 is 15 amino acids long. The trim removed 7 bases at V and 3 bases at J, leaving 5 bases unmatched. Germline V CDR1 and CDR2: MNHNS, SASEGT. In nucleotides, the CDR3 is TGTGCCAGCAATCCCGGGACAGGGGGCTACAATGAGCAGTTCTTC. Protein: CASNPGTGGYNEQFF.

V usage is TRBV2 and J usage is TRBJ2-3; D gene ambiguous. The V end was cut by 0 bases, the J end by 1 base, with 11 bases between. The CDR3 runs 16 residues. CDR1 is SNHLY, CDR2 FYNNEI, per germline. CDR3 nucleotide sequence: TGTGCCAGCAGTGAAGCTTGGGGTGCAGGCACAGATACGCAGTATTTT. This codes for CASSEAWGAGTDTQYF. Full variable domain (remainder filled in from reference TRBV2 and TRBJ2-3): EPEVTQTPSHQVTQMGQEVILRCVPISNHLYFYWYRQILGQKVEFLVSFYNNEISEKSEIFDDQFSVERPDGSNFTLKIRSTKLEDSAMYFCASSEAWGAGTDTQYFGPGTRLTVL.

The gene calls are TRBV4-1 and TRBJ1-5; the D is unclear. With 0 bases removed from V and 4 bases from J, the gap between germline ends came to 4 bases. The CDR3 extends over 13 amino acids. CDR1 and CDR2 from the germline V gene are MGHRA and YSYEKL. In DNA form, the CDR3 reads TGCGCCAGCAGCCAAGATCAGAATCAGCCCCAGCATTTT. Its protein is CASSQDQNQPQHF.

The J gene is TRBJ1-1, the V gene TRBV23-1, with D hard to call. TRBV23-1 is sorted into the ORF group, with uncertain function. The CDR3 covers 14 residues. V lost 1 base to trimming and J lost 0 bases, with 6 bases between them. The CDR3 spells CASSQCPVNTEAFF. CDR3 bases: TGCGCCAGCAGTCAATGTCCAGTGAACACTGAAGCTTTCTTT.

J is TRBJ1-5 and V is TRBV6-5; maybe TRBD1 (6 bases). Per germline, CDR1 MNHEY and CDR2 SVGAGI. The V and J ends lost 6 bases and 5 bases respectively, with 14 bases between them. The length of the CDR3 is 14 residues. The DNA of the CDR3 is TGTGCCAGCAGCCCCTCCTGGGGGCATCAGCCCCAGCATTTT. Translating it yields CASSPSWGHQPQHF.

The chain combines TRBV9 with TRBJ2-5; unclear D gene. The germline V gene encodes CDR1 SGDLS and CDR2 YYNGEE. This CDR3 is 16 amino acids long. Trimming left V 3 bases short and J 0 bases short, with 15 bases between. DNA of the CDR3: TGTGCCAGCAGCGCCCTCCGTTCGGGTGACCAAGAGACCCAGTACTTC. Its protein product is CASSALRSGDQETQYF.

The chain employs TRBV27 and TRBJ2-7, with 8 bases lining up with TRBD1. The length of the CDR3 is 14 residues. The junction had 13 bases not matched to a gene; V was cut back by 10 bases and J by 5 bases. Germline V gene sequence: CDR1 MNHEY, CDR2 SMNVEV (reference sequence). The CDR3 DNA reads as TGTGCCACCGATCTCAGACAGGGGCACGACGAGCAGTACTTC. Encoded protein: CATDLRQGHDEQYF.

This clone was observed once. The chain links TRBV4-1 to TRBJ2-1; D might be TRBD2 (6 bases). This CDR3 region has 15 residues. Germline lookup yields CDR1 MGHRA and CDR2 YSYEKL. V was trimmed by 0 bases and J by 4 bases, leaving 10 bases between them. The CDR3 nucleotides read TGCGCCAGCAGCCAAGATCGGGGGTTGTACAATGAGCAGTTCTTC. Translation: CASSQDRGLYNEQFF.

The chain links TRBV11-3 to TRBJ2-1; a possible D gene is TRBD1 (6 bases). The CDR3 contains 14 residues. Trimming shortened V by 5 bases and J by 6 bases, and 14 bases separated the two germline ends. The V gene's germline CDR1 is SGHNT and CDR2 YENEEA. CDR3 loop: CASSPWLGGNEQFF. Here the CDR3 DNA reads TGTGCCAGCAGCCCTTGGCTAGGGGGCAATGAGCAGTTCTTC.

V and J are TRBV4-3 and TRBJ2-1; 8 nucleotides agree with TRBD2. This CDR3 is built from 15 residues. Per the germline V gene, CDR1 is LGHNA and CDR2 is YSLEER. V shed 4 bases and J 1 base; nucleotides not matched to a gene: 3. The CDR3 region is CASSLRLASYNEQFF. CDR3 sequence (DNA): TGCGCCAGCAGCCTGCGACTAGCGTCCTACAATGAGCAGTTCTTC.

The chain has TRBV7-8 and TRBJ1-1; D is unclear. CDR1 is SGHVS, CDR2 FQNEAQ, per germline. Trimming removed 3 bases at V and 4 bases at J, with 9 bases between. The CDR3 spans 13 residues. The CDR3 DNA reads TGTGCCAGCAGCTTTTGGGCAGGCACTGAAGCTTTCTTT. The encoded protein is CASSFWAGTEAFF.

The chain uses TRBV10-3 and TRBJ2-1, with 7 bases matching TRBD2. There are 14 residues in the CDR3. Germline lookup yields CDR1 ENHRY and CDR2 SYGVKD. Trimming removed 8 bases from V and 0 bases from J; junction bases left unmatched: 4. The CDR3 loop is CAISGGGSYNEQFF. The CDR3 coding sequence is TGTGCCATCTCGGGCGGGGGCTCCTACAATGAGCAGTTCTTC.

This clone was seen a few times. The chain joins TRBV2 to TRBJ2-7; possible D gene TRBD1, 5 bases. This CDR3 contains 11 residues. From germline, CDR1 is SNHLY and CDR2 FYNNEI. Between the trimmed V and J ends, which lost 6 bases and 2 bases, there was a span of 5 bases. The CDR3 loop reads CASRGAYEQYF. For the CDR3, the DNA is TGTGCCAGCAGAGGGGCCTACGAGCAGTACTTC.

The rearrangement uses TRBV6-6 and TRBJ1-1; D uncertain. Germline CDR1 MNHNY, CDR2 SVGAGI (reference sequence). This CDR3 is 13 amino acids long. V was shortened by 6 bases and J by 5 bases, with 13 bases between the two germline ends. CDR3 region: CASSGPPGTEAFF. Here the CDR3 DNA reads TGTGCCAGCAGCGGACCTCCCGGAACTGAAGCTTTCTTT.

The chain couples TRBV11-3 to TRBJ2-7, with D perhaps assigned TRBD1 or TRBD2 (5 bases each). CDR1 is SGHNT, CDR2 YENEEA, per germline. CDR3 length equals 13 residues. V was clipped by 1 base and J by 1 base, with 5 bases between them. Here the CDR3 reads CASSLGGSYEQYF. CDR3 DNA sequence: TGTGCCAGCAGCTTAGGGGGGTCCTACGAGCAGTACTTC.

V and J are TRBV6-4 and TRBJ1-6, with TRBD1 as a possible D gene (5 bases). V was trimmed by 0 bases and J by 7 bases, leaving 10 bases between them. CDR1 and CDR2 from the germline V gene are MRHNA and SNTAGT. The CDR3 contains 15 residues. The CDR3 DNA reads TGTGCCAGCAGTGACTCCGGGACCGAGAATTCACCCCTCCACTTT. Protein: CASSDSGTENSPLHF.

The chain links TRBV4-1 to TRBJ2-3; D might be TRBD1 or TRBD2, each matching 5 bases. Germline V gives CDR1 MGHRA, CDR2 YSYEKL. The CDR3 consists of 13 residues. V gave up 7 bases and J gave up 2 bases, with 10 bases separating them. CDR3 nucleotide sequence: TGCGCCAGCATGGGGACCACCACAGATACGCAGTATTTT. It codes for CASMGTTTDTQYF.

The chain carries TRBV4-2 and TRBJ2-5; 8 positions match TRBD2. The CDR3 is made up of 15 amino acids. Germline V gene data show CDR1 as LGHNA and CDR2 as YNFKEQ. Trimming took 4 bases from V and 4 from J; bases not matched to a gene: 8. The CDR3 reads CASSPPAGGGETQYF. The CDR3 nucleotides read TGTGCCAGCAGCCCTCCGGCGGGAGGAGGAGAGACCCAGTACTTC.

The chain uses TRBV4-2 and TRBJ2-1, with 7 bases aligning to TRBD1. The CDR3 has 15 residues. Germline V gene lookup returns CDR1 LGHNA and CDR2 YNFKEQ. The V and J ends lost 8 bases and 4 bases, in that order; junction bases with no gene match: 11. The CDR3 protein is CASSPNRDSYNEQFF. CDR3 DNA sequence: TGTGCCAGCTCGCCGAACCGGGACAGTTACAATGAGCAGTTCTTC.

This chain joins TRBV6-1 and TRBJ1-4; D gene ambiguous. The ends were cut back, 4 bases at V and 5 bases at J, with 11 bases in the middle. The germline gives CDR1 MNHNS, CDR2 SASEGT. The CDR3 is 14 amino acids. This chain's CDR3 is CASSAFGRNEKLFF. The CDR3 DNA is TGTGCCAGCAGTGCATTTGGACGAAATGAAAAACTGTTTTTT.

In its sample, this clone was seen a few times. The rearrangement joins TRBV6-1 to TRBJ2-1; 11 bases line up with TRBD2. The V segment lost 4 bases and the J segment 8 bases; nucleotides outside the gene matches: 7. Germline V gene data show CDR1 as MNHNS and CDR2 as SASEGT. CDR3 length equals 15 residues. CDR3 amino acids: CASSAASGGPHEQFF. CDR3 coding DNA: TGTGCCAGCAGTGCGGCTAGCGGGGGGCCCCATGAGCAGTTCTTC.